A selection of T cell receptor beta chains follows, all from one sample in a study of blood T cell repertoires in COVID-19. Sequenced by immunoSEQ multiplex PCR; TCRdb stores in-frame clones only, minus some. The top ten hold around 9.5% of the sample, which has about 140,000 clones, 77% seen once. Material for sequencing was peripheral blood. All receptors come from a woman in her forties or fifties with active or convalescent COVID-19. Both conserved end residues are part of each CDR3. A D gene is named only where the DNA matches it firmly. Clone size, where shown, is once, few, many, or a class for clones that have expanded.

j_call d_call clone_size v_call cdr3_aa cdr3_nt
TRBJ1-1 TRBD1 NA TRBV29-1 CSVGGQMNTEAFF TGCAGCGTTGGGGGACAGATGAACACTGAAGCTTTCTTT
TRBJ1-3 TRBD1 few TRBV6-5 CASTIDRGQYTIYF TGTGCCAGCACTATTGACAGGGGGCAATACACCATATATTTT
TRBJ1-3 NA NA TRBV30 CAWIVKGGAGNTIYF TGTGCCTGGATAGTGAAGGGAGGGGCTGGAAACACCATATATTTT
TRBJ1-1 TRBD1 few TRBV5-1 CASSLAGTGLNTEAFF TGCGCCAGCAGCTTGGCGGGGACAGGACTGAACACTGAAGCTTTCTTT
TRBJ2-7 NA NA TRBV7-8 CASSLDLGGGYEQYF TGTGCCAGCAGCTTAGATTTGGGGGGAGGCTACGAGCAGTACTTC
TRBJ1-1 NA NA TRBV6-5 CASSYAGNTEAFF TGTGCCAGCAGTTACGCGGGGAACACTGAAGCTTTCTTT
TRBJ1-2 NA few TRBV28 CASSLRGWGYGYTF TGTGCCAGCAGTTTGAGGGGGTGGGGCTATGGCTACACCTTC
TRBJ1-5 NA NA TRBV28 CASSPMTASPNQPQHF TGTGCCAGCAGTCCCATGACAGCCTCCCCCAATCAGCCCCAGCATTTT
TRBJ1-1 NA many TRBV30 CAWSGQREAFF TGTGCCTGGAGTGGACAGCGTGAAGCTTTCTTT
TRBJ2-5 NA once TRBV19 CASSIASVQETQYF TGTGCCAGTAGTATAGCTAGCGTACAAGAGACCCAGTACTTC
TRBJ2-7 NA NA TRBV19 CASRGNPYEQYF TGTGCCTCTCGGGGTAACCCCTACGAGCAGTACTTC
TRBJ2-5 TRBD2 NA TRBV10-3 CAISEPGGPQTQYF TGTGCCATCAGTGAACCGGGGGGGCCGCAGACCCAGTACTTC
TRBJ2-5 TRBD2 NA TRBV6-5 CASTSSGGYGETQYF TGTGCCAGCACATCTAGCGGGGGTTACGGGGAGACCCAGTACTTC
TRBJ2-3 TRBD1 NA TRBV6-6 CASSYSPQGVADTQYF TGTGCCAGCAGTTACTCGCCTCAGGGGGTGGCAGATACGCAGTATTTT
TRBJ1-2 TRBD1 NA TRBV6-4 CASSEGNRGNYGYTF TGTGCCAGCAGTGAAGGGAACAGGGGGAACTATGGCTACACCTTC
TRBJ1-2 TRBD1 NA TRBV5-5 CASSVDRATNYGYTF TGTGCCAGCAGCGTGGACAGGGCTACTAACTATGGCTACACCTTC
TRBJ2-3 NA NA TRBV6-1 CASSEARTDTQYF TGTGCCAGCAGTGAGGCCCGCACAGATACGCAGTATTTT
TRBJ1-1 TRBD1 few TRBV5-6 CASTRTGRNTEAFF TGTGCCAGCACGAGGACAGGGAGGAACACTGAAGCTTTCTTT
TRBJ1-1 TRBD1 NA TRBV5-5 CASSGGTGYTEAFF TGTGCCAGCAGCGGCGGGACAGGGTATACTGAAGCTTTCTTT
TRBJ2-7 TRBD2 few TRBV3-1/TRBV3-2 CASSQKREGRYEQYF TGTGCCAGCAGCCAAAAGCGGGAGGGCCGGTACGAGCAGTACTTC
TRBJ1-2 NA NA TRBV3-1/TRBV3-2 CASRLKGVNYGYTF TGTGCCAGCAGGCTTAAGGGGGTTAACTATGGCTACACCTTC
TRBJ2-1 NA many TRBV27 CASKEGGGTYNEQFF TGTGCCAGCAAGGAGGGGGGGGGAACCTACAATGAGCAGTTCTTC
TRBJ2-5 TRBD1 NA TRBV5-4 CASSQQQGGGGETQYF TGTGCCAGCAGCCAGCAACAGGGGGGCGGAGGAGAGACCCAGTACTTC
TRBJ2-7 NA few TRBV2 CASSYSSYEQYF TGTGCCAGCAGTTACAGTTCCTACGAGCAGTACTTC
TRBJ1-6 NA few TRBV7-2 CASSLGPGRMYNSPLHF TGTGCCAGCAGCTTAGGTCCAGGTAGAATGTATAATTCACCCCTCCACTTT
TRBJ1-1 NA NA TRBV5-5 CASSLVPRVNTEAFF TGTGCCAGCAGCTTGGTACCCAGGGTGAACACTGAAGCTTTCTTT
TRBJ2-3 TRBD1 NA TRBV6-6 CASSYSMTGSTDTQYF TGTGCCAGCAGTTACTCGATGACAGGGAGCACAGATACGCAGTATTTT
TRBJ2-1 NA NA TRBV7-2 CASSLDSSHNEQFF TGTGCCAGCTCTTTGGACAGTAGCCACAATGAGCAGTTCTTC
TRBJ2-1 TRBD1 NA TRBV11-3 CASSARQGYEQFF TGTGCCAGCAGCGCAAGACAGGGGTATGAGCAGTTCTTC
TRBJ2-1 NA NA TRBV6-1 CASSEAVRVSSYNEQFF TGTGCCAGCAGTGAAGCGGTCCGTGTTAGCTCCTACAATGAGCAGTTCTTC
TRBJ1-2 NA NA TRBV27 CASSSGRYGYTF TGTGCCAGCAGTTCGGGTCGCTATGGCTACACCTTC
TRBJ1-3 NA NA TRBV3-1/TRBV3-2 CASSQLGGVAGNTIYF TGTGCCAGCAGCCAATTAGGGGGGGTCGCTGGAAACACCATATATTTT
TRBJ1-5 TRBD1 NA TRBV7-2 CASSLDRGSNQPQHF TGTGCCAGCAGCTTAGACAGGGGTTCCAATCAGCCCCAGCATTTT
TRBJ2-7 NA NA TRBV6-4 CASSDRGDEQYF TGTGCCAGCAGTGACCGGGGTGACGAGCAGTACTTC
TRBJ2-7 TRBD2 few TRBV11-2 CASSLMGLEAYEQYF TGTGCCAGCAGCTTAATGGGACTAGAGGCCTACGAGCAGTACTTC
TRBJ1-5 NA NA TRBV4-2 CASSQDYNQPQHF TGTGCCAGCAGCCAGGACTATAATCAGCCCCAGCATTTT
TRBJ2-5 NA NA TRBV5-5 CASSSSGRETQYF TGTGCCAGCAGCTCCTCGGGGAGGGAGACCCAGTACTTC
TRBJ2-2 TRBD1 NA TRBV5-6 CASSSPGQGNTGELFF TGTGCCAGCAGCTCCCCGGGACAGGGGAACACCGGGGAGCTGTTTTTT
TRBJ2-7 NA NA TRBV5-1 CASSSEGTGEQYF TGCGCCAGCAGCTCGGAGGGGACCGGGGAGCAGTACTTC
TRBJ1-1 TRBD1 NA TRBV3-1/TRBV3-2 CASSHPGTGAQAFF TGTGCCAGCAGCCACCCCGGGACAGGGGCCCAAGCTTTCTTT
TRBJ1-2 NA NA TRBV4-2 CASSQEGGMHYGYTF TGTGCCAGCAGCCAAGAGGGAGGGATGCACTATGGCTACACCTTC
TRBJ2-4 TRBD2 NA TRBV5-1 CASSLGLAGAQYF TGCGCCAGCAGCCTGGGACTAGCGGGAGCTCAGTACTTC
TRBJ2-6 NA few TRBV30 CAWKAGWSGSGANVLTF TGTGCCTGGAAGGCGGGGTGGAGTGGTAGTGGGGCCAACGTCCTGACTTTC
TRBJ1-5 NA NA TRBV6-2/TRBV6-3 CASSPLIGQSNQPQHF TGTGCCAGCAGTCCCCTTATAGGACAGAGCAATCAGCCCCAGCATTTT
TRBJ1-2 TRBD1 NA TRBV6-2/TRBV6-3 CASSSSGTGLNGYTF TGTGCCAGCAGTTCGTCCGGGACAGGGCTTAATGGCTACACCTTC
TRBJ1-1 NA NA TRBV9 CASSTSTDTEAFF TGTGCCAGCAGCACCTCGACTGACACTGAAGCTTTCTTT
TRBJ2-3 NA many TRBV7-9 CASILGEETDTQYF TGTGCCAGCATCCTAGGGGAAGAAACAGATACGCAGTATTTT
TRBJ1-1 NA NA TRBV13 CASTLGTFMNTEAFF TGTGCCAGCACCTTGGGGACATTCATGAACACTGAAGCTTTCTTT
TRBJ2-1 TRBD1 NA TRBV7-3 CASSPRQGFDEQFF TGTGCCAGCAGCCCACGACAGGGGTTCGATGAGCAGTTCTTC